The present entry profiles one T cell receptor beta chain with its context. This sample is drawn from a study of tumor T cells in aggressive B-cell lymphoma. TCRdb's table, derived via immunoSEQ multiplex PCR, lists solely in-frame clones and lacks some. Of about 7,900 clones in the sample, around 86% were seen once. This CDR3 has 14 residues. V was shortened by 6 bases and J by 1 base, with 10 bases between the two germline ends. This TCR was recovered from an adult with diffuse large B cell lymphoma. The V and J genes are TRBV23-1 and TRBJ1-3, with D perhaps TRBD1 (6 bases). TRBV23-1 is placed among ORFs of uncertain function. Sequenced: tumor tissue. In DNA, the CDR3 is TGCGCCAGCAGGACAGGTTTTTCTGGAAACACCATATATTTT. This codes for CASRTGFSGNTIYF.